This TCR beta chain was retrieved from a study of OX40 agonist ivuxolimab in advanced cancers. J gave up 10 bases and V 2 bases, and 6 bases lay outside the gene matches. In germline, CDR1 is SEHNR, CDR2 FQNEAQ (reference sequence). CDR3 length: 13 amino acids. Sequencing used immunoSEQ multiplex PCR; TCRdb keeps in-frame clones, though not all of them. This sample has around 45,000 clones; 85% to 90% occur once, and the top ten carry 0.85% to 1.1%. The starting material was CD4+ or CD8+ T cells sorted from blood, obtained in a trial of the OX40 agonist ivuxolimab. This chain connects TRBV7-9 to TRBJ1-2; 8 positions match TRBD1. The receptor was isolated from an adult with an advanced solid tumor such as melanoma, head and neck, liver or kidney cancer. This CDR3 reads CASSLRTGIDYTF. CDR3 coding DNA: TGTGCCAGCAGCTTAAGGACAGGGATTGACTACACCTTC.